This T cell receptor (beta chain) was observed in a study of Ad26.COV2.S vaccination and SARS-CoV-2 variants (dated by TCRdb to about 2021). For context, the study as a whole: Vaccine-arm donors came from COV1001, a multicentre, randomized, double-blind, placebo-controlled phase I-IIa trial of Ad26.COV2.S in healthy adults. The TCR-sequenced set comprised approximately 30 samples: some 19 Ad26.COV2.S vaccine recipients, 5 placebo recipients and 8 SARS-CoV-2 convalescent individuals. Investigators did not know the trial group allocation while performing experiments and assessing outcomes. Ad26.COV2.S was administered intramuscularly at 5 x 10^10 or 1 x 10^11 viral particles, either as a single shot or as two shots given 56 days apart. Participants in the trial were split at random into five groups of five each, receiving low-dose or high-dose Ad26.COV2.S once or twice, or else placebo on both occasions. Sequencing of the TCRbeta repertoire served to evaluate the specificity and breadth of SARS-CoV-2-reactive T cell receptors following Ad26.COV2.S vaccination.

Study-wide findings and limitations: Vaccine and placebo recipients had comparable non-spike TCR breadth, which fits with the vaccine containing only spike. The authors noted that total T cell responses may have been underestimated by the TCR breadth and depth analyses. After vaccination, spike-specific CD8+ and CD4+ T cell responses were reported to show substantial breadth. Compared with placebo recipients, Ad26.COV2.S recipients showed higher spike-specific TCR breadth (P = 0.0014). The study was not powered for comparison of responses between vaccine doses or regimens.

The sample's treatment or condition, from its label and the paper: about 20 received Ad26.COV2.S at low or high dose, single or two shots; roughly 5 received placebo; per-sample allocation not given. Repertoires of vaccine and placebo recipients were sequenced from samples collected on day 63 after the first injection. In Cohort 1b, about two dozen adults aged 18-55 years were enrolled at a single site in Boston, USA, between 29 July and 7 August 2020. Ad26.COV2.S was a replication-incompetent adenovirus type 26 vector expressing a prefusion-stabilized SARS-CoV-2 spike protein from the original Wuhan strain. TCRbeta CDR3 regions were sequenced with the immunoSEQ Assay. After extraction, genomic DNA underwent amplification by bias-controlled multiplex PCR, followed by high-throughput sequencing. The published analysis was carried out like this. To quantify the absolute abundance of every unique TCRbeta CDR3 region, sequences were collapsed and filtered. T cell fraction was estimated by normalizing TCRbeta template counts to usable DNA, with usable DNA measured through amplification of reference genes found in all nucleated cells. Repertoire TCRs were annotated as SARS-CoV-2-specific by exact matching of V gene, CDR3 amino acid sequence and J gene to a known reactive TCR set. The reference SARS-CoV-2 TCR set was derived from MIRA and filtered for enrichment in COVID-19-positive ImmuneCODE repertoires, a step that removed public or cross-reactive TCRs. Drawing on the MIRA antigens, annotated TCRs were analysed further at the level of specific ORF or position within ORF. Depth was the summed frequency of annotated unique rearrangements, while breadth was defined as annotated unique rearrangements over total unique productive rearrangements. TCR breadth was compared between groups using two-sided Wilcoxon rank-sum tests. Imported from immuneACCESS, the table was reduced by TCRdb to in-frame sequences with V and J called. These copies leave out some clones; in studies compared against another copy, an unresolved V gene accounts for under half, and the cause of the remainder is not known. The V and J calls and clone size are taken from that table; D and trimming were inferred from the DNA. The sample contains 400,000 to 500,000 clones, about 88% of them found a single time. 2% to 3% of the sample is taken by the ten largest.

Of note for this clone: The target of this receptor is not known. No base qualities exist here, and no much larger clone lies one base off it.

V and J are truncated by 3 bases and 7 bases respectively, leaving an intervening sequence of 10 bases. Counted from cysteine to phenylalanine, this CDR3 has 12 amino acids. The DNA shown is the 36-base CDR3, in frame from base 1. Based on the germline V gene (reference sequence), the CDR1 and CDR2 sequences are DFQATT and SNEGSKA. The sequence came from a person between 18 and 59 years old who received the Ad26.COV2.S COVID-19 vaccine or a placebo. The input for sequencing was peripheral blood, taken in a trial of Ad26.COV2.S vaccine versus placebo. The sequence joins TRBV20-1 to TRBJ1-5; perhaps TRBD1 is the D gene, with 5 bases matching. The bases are TGCAGTGCTAGTCCCAGGGAGCAGCCCCAGCATTTT. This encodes CSASPREQPQHF.